These 9 T cell receptor beta chains were all obtained from the same sample, sequenced in a study of T cells in Graves' hyperthyroidism and ophthalmopathy. Amplification of TCR beta CDR3 regions was performed using RNA transcripts as template. When the TCR CDR3 underwent first-round RT-PCR, the HTBI primer set was used. TCRdb redid the calling of the multiplex PCR reads with MiXCR, one entry per CDR3 protein. The table includes about 580,000 distinct CDR3 sequences, about half detected once. The sequenced material came from peripheral blood or thyroid tissue (not recorded which). These receptors originate from a woman aged 18-30 years with Graves' hyperthyroidism.

This clonotype appeared many times. This chain joins TRBV29-1 and TRBJ2-2; tentative D call: TRBD2 (5 bases). This CDR3 has 11 amino acids. In germline, CDR1 is SQVTM, CDR2 ANQGSEA. Trimming took 4 bases from V and 6 from J, leaving 6 bases between them. CDR3 in DNA: TGCAGCGTTGGAGGGCCCGGGGAGCTGTTTTTT. It translates to CSVGGPGELFF.

This chain joins TRBV7-2 and TRBJ2-7; D remains unclear. Trimming removed 4 bases at V and 9 bases at J, with 4 bases between. Germline lookup yields CDR1 SGHTA and CDR2 FQGNSA. The CDR3 totals 9 residues. DNA for the CDR3: TGTGCCAGCAGCTCGGTGCAGTACTTC. This translates into CASSSVQYF.

CDR3 amino acids: CAISPDSEQYF. CDR3 coding DNA: TGTGCCATCAGCCCAGACAGCGAGCAGTACTTC. The rearrangement uses TRBV10-3 and TRBJ2-7, with D possibly matching TRBD1 (5 bases). This CDR3 has 11 residues. Trimming shortened V by 6 bases and J by 6 bases, and 9 bases separated the two germline ends. The germline V gene encodes CDR1 ENHRY and CDR2 SYGVKD.

This clonotype was counted many times. This sequence joins TRBV12-3 or TRBV12-4 and TRBJ2-7, with 7 bases matching TRBD1. With V trimmed by 7 bases and J by 6 bases, 9 bases remained unmatched. The CDR3 loop spans 13 amino acids. The CDR3, as DNA: TGTGCCAGCAATCAAGGGGGCTTGAGCGAGCAGTACTTC. This encodes CASNQGGLSEQYF.

The chain couples TRBV30 to TRBJ2-2; TRBD2 is a possible D gene (5 bases). V was pared by 3 bases and J by 13 bases, with 15 bases between. Germline loops: CDR1 GTSNPN, CDR2 SVGIG (reference sequence). The CDR3 runs to 12 residues. The CDR3 loop is CAWRKSGSGLFF. The DNA for the CDR3 is TGTGCCTGGAGAAAGTCGGGGTCAGGGCTGTTTTTT.

The chain uses TRBV7-8 and TRBJ2-7; TRBD1 aligns across 9 bases. CDR1 is SGHVS and CDR2 is FQNEAQ in the germline V gene. Trimming at V came to 5 bases and at J to 7 bases, leaving 12 bases not matched to a gene. The CDR3 runs 15 residues. CDR3: CASSDGTGPGDEQYF. DNA for the CDR3: TGTGCCAGCAGCGACGGGACAGGGCCTGGGGATGAGCAGTACTTC.

This clonotype was seen at least ten times. The chain links TRBV5-8 to TRBJ2-7; 7 bases agree with TRBD2. Germline V lookup: CDR1 SGHTS, CDR2 YDEGEE. The CDR3 runs to 17 residues. The V segment lost 4 bases and the J segment 2 bases; nucleotides outside the gene matches: 15. CDR3 DNA sequence: TGTGCCAGCAGCATTGATCGTTGGGGGGGAGGAACCTACGAGCAGTACTTC. Its protein product is CASSIDRWGGGTYEQYF.

This clonotype occurred many times. The genes are TRBV6-5 and TRBJ1-3; 8 bases line up with TRBD1. Per the germline V gene, CDR1 is MNHEY and CDR2 is SVGAGI. The junction had 1 base not matched to a gene; V was cut back by 5 bases and J by 4 bases. The CDR3 covers 13 residues. In nucleotides, the CDR3 is TGTGCCAGCAGTGACAGGGGCGGAAACACCATATATTTT. Translating gives CASSDRGGNTIYF.

This clonotype was seen ten or more times. The genes are TRBV14 and TRBJ2-7; 7 bases are shared with TRBD1. Germline assignment: CDR1 SGHDN and CDR2 FVKESK. The length of the CDR3 is 14 residues. Trimming at V came to 1 base and at J to 3 bases, leaving 3 bases not matched to a gene. Here the CDR3 reads CASSQVWDSYEQYF. As DNA, the CDR3 is TGTGCCAGCAGCCAAGTATGGGACAGCTACGAGCAGTACTTC.